What follows is one T cell receptor beta chain and its context. Its antigen is not known. The sample originates from a study of cytomegalovirus exposure and HLA in healthy donors. The study's findings and limits: As was reported, the classifier diagnosed cytomegalovirus status with high specificity and sensitivity. According to the study, roughly 160 TCR beta chains were cytomegalovirus-associated. In a later analysis, DRB1 alleles had the most associated TCRs; HLA-C alleles the fewest.

PCR employed 60 Vbeta and 13 Jbeta primers. Clones were read by immunoSEQ multiplex PCR, and TCRdb kept only the in-frame ones, dropping some. The sample has approximately 140,000 clones, around 78% seen once. Germline V CDR1 and CDR2: LNHDA, SQIVND (reference sequence). Trimming stripped 7 bases from V and 1 base from J, with 7 bases between. The CDR3 loop spans 12 amino acids. What was sequenced was PBMCs. The clonotype originates from a middle-aged woman in good health and CMV-seropositive. V is TRBV19 and J is TRBJ1-2; D ambiguous. The CDR3 bases are TGTGCCAGTAAGAGAAATAACTATGGCTACACCTTC. It translates to CASKRNNYGYTF.